Listed below are T cell receptor beta chains from one sample, sequenced in a study of blood T cell repertoires in COVID-19. Repertoires were generated with immunoSEQ multiplex PCR, while TCRdb's copy carries only in-frame clones and drops some. The table lists about 98,000 clones, about 87% of them singletons. Material: peripheral blood. These receptors were collected from a man in his fifties with active or convalescent COVID-19. Each CDR3 is given with its conserved first and last residue. D genes are given only for firm matches. Rows may omit the clone size; those that give it use once, few, many or a size class.

clone_size	v_call	j_call	d_call	cdr3_nt	cdr3_aa
NA	TRBV15	TRBJ1-1	NA	TGTGCCACCAGCAGACCAGAGGGGGTCGCAGCTTTCTTT	CATSRPEGVAAFF
NA	TRBV3-1/TRBV3-2	TRBJ2-1	TRBD1	TGTGCCAGCAGCCAAGAGGACAGGGCTAGTAATGAGCAGTTCTTC	CASSQEDRASNEQFF
NA	TRBV3-1/TRBV3-2	TRBJ2-3	TRBD1	TGTGCCAGCAGCCAAGATCCGGGGACAGGCACAGATACGCAGTATTTT	CASSQDPGTGTDTQYF
NA	TRBV11-2	TRBJ1-4	TRBD1	TGTGCCAGCAGCTCGACAGGGGGTGAAAAACTGTTTTTT	CASSSTGGEKLFF
NA	TRBV29-1	TRBJ1-4	TRBD1	TGCAGCGCCCGGACAGGAGGTGAAAAACTGTTTTTT	CSARTGGEKLFF
NA	TRBV24-1	TRBJ2-3	NA	TGTGCCACCAGTTCCGGGACAAAGGCAACAGATACGCAGTATTTT	CATSSGTKATDTQYF
NA	TRBV6-5	TRBJ1-1	NA	TGTGCCAGCAGTTACTCGACGGTCCGGGTGAACACTGAAGCTTTCTTT	CASSYSTVRVNTEAFF
NA	TRBV5-5	TRBJ1-1	NA	TGTGCCAGCAGCTTGGTGGGCCGGAACACTGAAGCTTTCTTT	CASSLVGRNTEAFF
NA	TRBV10-3	TRBJ2-5	NA	TGTGCCACCTCCGCGGAGCAAGAGACCCAGTACTTC	CATSAEQETQYF
NA	TRBV6-1	TRBJ1-2	TRBD1	TGTGCCAGCAGTGAACCCCCGGACAGGGGGAGGGATGGCTACACCTTC	CASSEPPDRGRDGYTF
NA	TRBV2	TRBJ2-7	TRBD2	TGTGCCAGCAGTGGGACTAGCGGGGGACCTCAGGAGCAGTACTTC	CASSGTSGGPQEQYF
NA	TRBV19	TRBJ1-5	TRBD1	TGTGCCAGTAGTATGTTAGGCCCGCTTACAGGGGCTGAGACTCAGCCCCAGCATTTT	CASSMLGPLTGAETQPQHF
NA	TRBV7-8	TRBJ2-1	TRBD2	TGTGCCAGCAGCTTGCGACTAGCGGGGGGCTCTAGGAATGAGCAGTTCTTC	CASSLRLAGGSRNEQFF
NA	TRBV24-1	TRBJ2-5	TRBD2	TGTGCCACCAGTGATTTTGGGGCTAGCGGTCAAGAGACCCAGTACTTC	CATSDFGASGQETQYF
NA	TRBV6-6	TRBJ2-1	TRBD1	TGTGCCAGCAGTTACCCGATCGGACAGGGGTACAATGAGCAGTTCTTC	CASSYPIGQGYNEQFF
once	TRBV5-1	TRBJ2-3	TRBD1	TGCGCCAGCAGCTTGGGGACAGGGGCCACAGATACGCAGTATTTT	CASSLGTGATDTQYF
NA	TRBV10-1	TRBJ1-5	NA	TGCGCCAGCAGTGAGGGAGAGGTTAATCAGCCCCAGCATTTT	CASSEGEVNQPQHF
NA	TRBV5-4	TRBJ1-2	TRBD1	TGTGCCAGCAGCTATGGACAGGCTTCTAACTATGGCTACACCTTC	CASSYGQASNYGYTF
NA	TRBV24-1	TRBJ1-3	NA	TGTGCCACCAGTGAGGGGCCCAGTACTGGAAACACCATATATTTT	CATSEGPSTGNTIYF
NA	TRBV11-3	TRBJ2-3	NA	TGTGCCAGCAGCTTAGCCCCAGCGGCTAGCACAGATACGCAGTATTTT	CASSLAPAASTDTQYF
NA	TRBV7-9	TRBJ2-5	TRBD2	TGTGCCAGCAGCACGCGACTAGCTGGGCAAGAGACCCAGTACTTC	CASSTRLAGQETQYF
NA	TRBV5-1	TRBJ2-3	NA	TGCGCCAGCAGCTTAGCAGGGGACCCCACAGATACGCAGTATTTT	CASSLAGDPTDTQYF
NA	TRBV21-1	TRBJ2-2	NA	TGTGCCAGCAGCAACCGGGACAGGGGACCGAATGACACCGGGGAGCTGTTTTTT	CASSNRDRGPNDTGELFF
NA	TRBV13	TRBJ1-6	NA	TGTGCCAGCAGGTCTACCGGGACTGGGAGTTCACCCCTCCACTTT	CASRSTGTGSSPLHF
NA	TRBV28	TRBJ2-7	TRBD1	TGTGCCAGCAGATCTACGGGTGAGGACAGGGGGTCCTACGAGCAGTACTTC	CASRSTGEDRGSYEQYF
NA	TRBV7-8	TRBJ1-3	NA	TGTGCCAGCAGCTTAGTCGGAGGGGTTGCTGGAAACACCATATATTTT	CASSLVGGVAGNTIYF
NA	TRBV29-1	TRBJ1-1	NA	TGCAGCGGCTCAAACTTGAACACTGAAGCTTTCTTT	CSGSNLNTEAFF
NA	TRBV7-4	TRBJ2-4	TRBD2	TGTGCCAGCAGCTCCCCGGGGGGAGCCAAAAACATTCAGTACTTC	CASSSPGGAKNIQYF
NA	TRBV18	TRBJ2-1	TRBD2	TGTGCCAGCTCACCACCGGGTAGCGGGGGGCTGTACAATGAGCAGTTCTTC	CASSPPGSGGLYNEQFF
once	TRBV24-1	TRBJ1-5	NA	TGTGCCACCAAGACGGGAAACAATCAGCCCCAGCATTTT	CATKTGNNQPQHF
NA	TRBV5-4	TRBJ2-6	TRBD1	TGTGCCAGCAGCCAAGACAGGGCTAGTTCTGGGGCCAACGTCCTGACTTTC	CASSQDRASSGANVLTF
NA	TRBV19	TRBJ1-2	TRBD1	TGTGCCAGTAGTCCGGACAGGGATTTATCAAGGGGCTACACCTTC	CASSPDRDLSRGYTF
NA	TRBV7-8	TRBJ2-2	NA	TGTGCCAGCAGTCCCGGACAGAACGCGAACACCGGGGAGCTGTTTTTT	CASSPGQNANTGELFF
NA	TRBV18	TRBJ2-7	NA	TGTGCCAGCTCACCAGGGCTTGGCTACGAGCAGTACTTC	CASSPGLGYEQYF
NA	TRBV12-3/TRBV12-4	TRBJ1-2	TRBD1	TGTGCCAGCAGAGGACAGGGGGCCTATGGCTACACCTTC	CASRGQGAYGYTF
few	TRBV3-1/TRBV3-2	TRBJ2-3	TRBD2	TGTGCCAGCAGCCCGAGGGAGACTAGCGGGGTGGATACGCAGTATTTT	CASSPRETSGVDTQYF
few	TRBV6-5	TRBJ2-2	TRBD1	TGTGCCAGCAGTTACAGGGGGCGAGTCGGGGAGCTGTTTTTT	CASSYRGRVGELFF
NA	TRBV30	TRBJ1-4	NA	TGTGCCTGGAGTGTATCGAGGGTGTCTACAACTAATGAAAAACTGTTTTTT	CAWSVSRVSTTNEKLFF
NA	TRBV5-1	TRBJ2-7	TRBD1	TGCGCCAGCAGCTCCGGGACAGGGAAAGCCTACGAGCAGTACTTC	CASSSGTGKAYEQYF
NA	TRBV23-1	TRBJ2-5	NA	TGCGCCAGCAGTCACCTTAACAGGCAAGAGGAGACCCAGTACTTC	CASSHLNRQEETQYF
NA	TRBV28	TRBJ2-7	NA	TGTGCCAGCACCGCCCCCCAGGGTCGGCAGTACTTC	CASTAPQGRQYF
NA	TRBV5-1	TRBJ2-3	TRBD1	TGCGCCAGCAGCCAGGGACAGTCTCCAGATACGCAGTATTTT	CASSQGQSPDTQYF
NA	TRBV19	TRBJ1-3	NA	TGTGCCAGTAGTCTCCAGTCCTCTGGAAACACCATATATTTT	CASSLQSSGNTIYF
few	TRBV10-3	TRBJ2-5	NA	TGTGCCATCAGTGTAGGTGACATCCAAGAGACCCAGTACTTC	CAISVGDIQETQYF
NA	TRBV29-1	TRBJ1-1	TRBD1	TGCAGCGTGTGTGCGGGACAGGGGACTGAAGCTTTCTTT	CSVCAGQGTEAFF
NA	TRBV23-1	TRBJ1-5	NA	TGCGCCAGCAGTCAATTTCTGGGGGCCACGCGTCAGCCCCAGCATTTT	CASSQFLGATRQPQHF
NA	TRBV6-2/TRBV6-3	TRBJ2-3	NA	TGTGCCAGCAGTTACATCCAGGGGCAGGATACGCAGTATTTT	CASSYIQGQDTQYF
few	TRBV12-3/TRBV12-4	TRBJ2-5	NA	TGTGCCAGCAGTTCCAGTGGGCAGACCCAGTACTTC	CASSSSGQTQYF
NA	TRBV12-3/TRBV12-4	TRBJ1-1	NA	TGTGCCAGCAGTAGACCCGGAGCTGAAGCTTTCTTT	CASSRPGAEAFF
once	TRBV18	TRBJ1-5	NA	TGTGCCAGCTCACAGGGGAATAGCAATCAGCCCCAGCATTTT	CASSQGNSNQPQHF
NA	TRBV7-9	TRBJ1-4	NA	TGTGCCAGCAGCTCTATGGACAGATTTAATGAAAAACTGTTTTTT	CASSSMDRFNEKLFF
NA	TRBV29-1	TRBJ2-2	NA	TGCAGCGTACAAAACACCGGGGAGCTGTTTTTT	CSVQNTGELFF
NA	TRBV21-1	TRBJ2-6	NA	TGTGCCAGCAGCAAAAGGACAGGGGTTGCCGGGGCCAACGTCCTGACTTTC	CASSKRTGVAGANVLTF
NA	TRBV9	TRBJ1-5	TRBD1	TGTGCCAGCAGCGAGGGGACAGGGGAAAATCAGCCCCAGCATTTT	CASSEGTGENQPQHF
NA	TRBV5-4	TRBJ2-3	NA	TGTGCCAGCAGCCCCGGTGGTAGCGGAGCAATCACAGATACGCAGTATTTT	CASSPGGSGAITDTQYF
NA	TRBV7-8	TRBJ2-7	TRBD1	TGTGCCAGCAGCTTAGGGAGGGACAGGTCCTACGAGCAGTACTTC	CASSLGRDRSYEQYF